In this sample, the clone carrying this T cell receptor (beta chain) turned up a few times. Its specificity is unknown. This sample is drawn from a study of glioma-infiltrating T cells. Regarding the study as a whole: Tissue and blood shared very few CDR3 sequences. Non-neoplastic patients had below-expected tissue-blood divergence, while all gliomas exceeded expectation.

Germline CDR1 MNHEY, CDR2 SVGEGT. Trimming took off 4 bases at V and 0 bases at J, with 8 bases between the two ends. CDR3 size: 14 residues. The iRepertoire nested amplicon-rescue multiplex PCR amplified TCR alpha and beta CDR3s from RNA. One entry per CDR3 protein results from TCRdb running MiXCR on the multiplex PCR reads. The sample contains about 140,000 distinct CDR3 sequences, around 40% of which appear only once. The sequenced material came from glioma tissue, nonneoplastic brain tissue, or PBMCs (not recorded which). This TCR came from a human donor with low-grade glioma or glioblastoma, undergoing nonglioma brain surgery, or in good health (not recorded which). This rearrangement joins TRBV6-2 or TRBV6-3 to TRBJ2-3, with D possibly being TRBD2 (5 bases). CDR3 DNA: TGTGCCAGCAGTTCCTCGGGGAGCACAGATACGCAGTATTTT. It translates to CASSSSGSTDTQYF.